These 29 T cell receptor beta chains came from one sample sequenced in a study of patients and donors after allogeneic stem cell transplantation. Using its own MiXCR run on the RT-PCR reads, TCRdb lists one record per CDR3 protein. In the table there are more than 150,000 distinct CDR3 sequences, around two fifths of which are singletons. The source material was blood, either unsorted or a sorted T cell fraction (not recorded which). Receptor source: a human donor who was either an allogeneic HSCT recipient or a stem cell or donor lymphocyte infusion donor (not recorded which). It is not recorded whose cells these are; they may come from a transplant donor.

The CDR3 spells CASSFFDRGAEAFF. DNA for the CDR3: TGTGCCAGCAGCTTTTTCGACAGGGGCGCTGAAGCTTTCTTT. The V and J genes are TRBV7-3 and TRBJ1-1; 8 positions agree with TRBD1. CDR1 and CDR2 (germline): SGHTA, FQGTGA. Losses at the gene ends were 3 bases for V and 6 bases for J; bases not matched to a gene: 6. CDR3 length equals 14 residues. Full variable domain (rest looked up from reference TRBV7-3 and TRBJ1-1): GAGVSQTPSNKVTEKGKYVELRCDPISGHTALYWYRQSLGQGPEFLIYFQGTGAADDSGLPNDRFFAVRPEGSVSTLKIQRTERGDSAVYLCASSFFDRGAEAFFGQGTRLTVV.

The chain uses TRBV28 and TRBJ2-2; D unresolved. This CDR3 spans 12 amino acids. Trimming stripped 3 bases from V and 6 bases from J, with 5 bases between. Germline V gives CDR1 MDHEN, CDR2 SYDVKM. CDR3 protein: CASSFHSGELFF. The CDR3 nucleotides are TGTGCCAGCAGTTTTCATTCCGGGGAGCTGTTTTTT.

V is TRBV4-1 and J is TRBJ1-4, with 8 bases aligning to TRBD1. This CDR3 spans 15 amino acids. Per germline, CDR1 MGHRA and CDR2 YSYEKL. V was pared by 1 base and J by 8 bases, with 6 bases of the junction left unmatched. CDR3 residues: CASSQVDRVEEKLFF. CDR3 sequence (DNA): TGCGCCAGCAGCCAAGTGGACAGGGTCGAGGAAAAACTGTTTTTT.

This clonotype was counted a few times. The J gene is TRBJ1-5, the V gene TRBV21-1; TRBD1 was called by the table and not checked on the DNA. TRBV21-1 is shown as a pseudogene. The CDR3 length is 14 residues. CDR3 nucleotides: TGTGCCAGCAGCAAAGCCAGGGTGGATCAGCCCCAGCATTTT. Translation gives CASSKARVDQPQHF.

The gene calls are TRBV12-3 or TRBV12-4 and TRBJ1-1; no clear D gene. This CDR3 is 12 amino acids long. V lost 4 bases, J lost 2 bases, and 5 bases lay in between. The chain's CDR3 is CASSSKNTEAFF. CDR3 coding DNA: TGTGCCAGCAGTTCTAAAAACACTGAAGCTTTCTTT.

This sequence joins TRBV3-1 and TRBJ1-2; the match to TRBD1 covers 9 bases. The CDR3 covers 15 residues. The junction had 8 bases not matched to a gene; V was cut back by 4 bases and J by 5 bases. Per germline, CDR1 LGHDT and CDR2 YNNKEL (reference sequence). CDR3 in DNA: TGTGCCAGCAGCCGGACAACAGGGGGCTTATATGGCTACACCTTC. Translated: CASSRTTGGLYGYTF. The whole variable domain, filled in from reference TRBV3-1 and TRBJ1-2, reads DTAVSQTPKYLVTQMGNDKSIKCEQNLGHDTMYWYKQDSKKFLKIMFSYNNKELIINETVPNRFSPKSPDKAHLNLHINSLELGDSAVYFCASSRTTGGLYGYTFGSGTRLTVV.

This clonotype was found a few times. The chain combines TRBV28 with TRBJ1-4, with 8 positions matching TRBD1. The CDR3 runs to 17 residues. V dropped 5 bases and J dropped 4; count of bases not matched to a gene: 12. Germline V gene lookup returns CDR1 MDHEN and CDR2 SYDVKM. In nucleotides, the CDR3 is TGTGCCAGCAGTGATCCGGACAGGGATGTTATTAATGAAAAACTGTTTTTT. Protein sequence: CASSDPDRDVINEKLFF.

The chain links TRBV7-9 to TRBJ1-4; TRBD1 matches at 10 bases. Germline CDR1 SEHNR, CDR2 FQNEAQ (reference sequence). The length of the CDR3 is 14 residues. The trim removed 5 bases at V and 6 bases at J, leaving 3 bases unmatched. The CDR3 sequence is CASSHDRGHEKLFF. For the CDR3, the DNA is TGTGCCAGCAGCCATGACAGGGGGCATGAAAAACTGTTTTTT.

The chain links TRBV18 to TRBJ2-3; 7 nucleotides match TRBD2. Germline V gives CDR1 KGHSH, CDR2 LQKENI. V was clipped by 8 bases and J by 3 bases; unmatched bases: 8. The CDR3 covers 14 residues. The DNA of the CDR3 is TGTGCCAGCCAGCTAGCGGAGGGGACAGATACGCAGTATTTT. Encoded protein: CASQLAEGTDTQYF.

The rearrangement uses TRBV4-1 and TRBJ2-7; 7 bases agree with TRBD2. CDR3 length: 14 amino acids. V trimming: 0 bases; J trimming: 7 bases; junction bases outside the gene matches: 6. Germline V gene sequence: CDR1 MGHRA, CDR2 YSYEKL. CDR3 nucleotides: TGCGCCAGCAGCCAAGAAGGGGCGGGAGATGAGCAGTACTTC. This gives the protein CASSQEGAGDEQYF.

This clonotype occurred once. The CDR3 region is CAWRVGQHEKLFF. CDR3 coding DNA: TGTGCCTGGAGGGTGGGACAGCATGAAAAACTGTTTTTT. This sequence joins TRBV30 and TRBJ1-4, with 7 bases that match TRBD1. The CDR3 extends over 13 amino acids. Germline lookup yields CDR1 GTSNPN and CDR2 SVGIG (reference sequence). Trimming took 3 bases from V and 6 from J; bases not matched to a gene: 4.

This clonotype occurred once. The chain links TRBV28 to TRBJ2-5; either TRBD1 or TRBD2 may fit D (5 bases each). V was pared by 5 bases and J by 2 bases, with 12 bases between. The CDR3 consists of 14 residues. Germline assignment: CDR1 MDHEN and CDR2 SYDVKM. The DNA for the CDR3 is TGTGCCAGCAGTCCCCCTGGGGGACAAGAGACCCAGTACTTC. Its translation is CASSPPGGQETQYF.

The gene calls are TRBV7-6 and TRBJ2-1; no clear D gene. The CDR3 loop spans 13 amino acids. Between the trimmed V and J ends, which lost 3 bases and 7 bases, there was a span of 10 bases. CDR1 SGHVS and CDR2 FNYEAQ come from the germline V gene. CDR3 DNA: TGTGCCAGCAGCTTTAACTCCCCGAATGAGCAGTTCTTC. It yields the protein CASSFNSPNEQFF.

This clonotype was counted a few times. J is TRBJ2-6 and V is TRBV4-2; D gene ambiguous. V gave up 1 base and J gave up 2 bases, with 18 bases separating them. CDR1 LGHNA and CDR2 YNFKEQ come from the germline V gene. This CDR3 has 19 amino acids. The CDR3 spells CASSQVENDMTPGANVLTF. CDR3 in DNA: TGTGCCAGCAGCCAAGTCGAGAACGACATGACTCCTGGGGCCAACGTCCTGACTTTC.

The chain uses TRBV6-5 and TRBJ1-2; D perhaps matches TRBD1 (5 bases). Trimming removed 2 bases at V and 7 bases at J, with 8 bases between. The germline V gene has CDR1 MNHEY and CDR2 SVGAGI. CDR3 size: 12 residues. The CDR3 DNA reads TGTGCCAGCAGTTACACGGGGCTTGGCTACACCTTC. This sequence encodes CASSYTGLGYTF.

This chain links TRBV25-1 with TRBJ1-1; TRBD1 aligns across 7 bases. CDR1 and CDR2 (germline): MGHDK, SYGVNS. The junction had 2 bases not matched to a gene; V was cut back by 4 bases and J by 3 bases. The CDR3 contains 13 residues. This CDR3 is CASSGTGHTEAFF. CDR3 in DNA: TGTGCCAGCAGTGGGACAGGCCACACTGAAGCTTTCTTT.

The chain combines TRBV9 with TRBJ1-1; no definite D call. This CDR3 has 13 amino acids. V shed 2 bases and J shed 3 bases, with 8 bases lying between them. Germline V CDR1 and CDR2: SGDLS, YYNGEE. CDR3 nucleotide sequence: TGTGCCAGCAGCGTCGACCCCGACACTGAAGCTTTCTTT. Its translation is CASSVDPDTEAFF.

V gene TRBV4-3 combines with J gene TRBJ2-7, with 10 bases matching TRBD2. The CDR3 has 16 residues. The V gene end was trimmed by 0 bases and the J gene end by 2 bases; junction bases not matched to a gene: 4. The V gene's germline CDR1 is LGHNA and CDR2 YSLEER. Here the CDR3 reads CASSQDGTSGTYEQYF. In nucleotides, the CDR3 is TGCGCCAGCAGCCAAGATGGAACTAGCGGGACCTACGAGCAGTACTTC.

This clonotype was seen a handful of times. The J gene is TRBJ2-2, the V gene TRBV5-6, with TRBD2 as a possible D gene (6 bases). The V and J ends lost 4 bases and 1 base respectively, with 11 bases between them. The CDR3 has 15 amino acids. CDR1 is SGHDT and CDR2 is YYEEEE in the germline V gene. CDR3 nucleotides: TGTGCCAGCAGCCTACTAGCATTGAACACCGGGGAGCTGTTTTTT. Its translation is CASSLLALNTGELFF.

The chain links TRBV20-1 to TRBJ2-7; 9 nucleotides agree with TRBD1. The CDR3 consists of 14 residues. The V and J ends lost 5 bases and 7 bases, in that order; junction bases with no gene match: 12. Per germline, CDR1 DFQATT and CDR2 SNEGSKA (reference sequence). The CDR3: CSASTRTGVNEQYF. The CDR3 coding sequence is TGCAGTGCTTCTACCAGGACAGGGGTGAATGAGCAGTACTTC.

V usage is TRBV6-6 and J usage is TRBJ1-6; 7 bases are a match to TRBD1. The germline V gene has CDR1 MNHNY and CDR2 SVGAGI (reference sequence). The CDR3 extends over 17 amino acids. J gave up 0 bases and V 7 bases, and 9 bases lay outside the gene matches. The DNA of the CDR3 is TGTGCCAGCACCCTTCCACAGGGGAGCTCCTATAATTCACCCCTCCACTTT. It codes for CASTLPQGSSYNSPLHF.

This clonotype was detected a few times. This rearrangement joins TRBV2 to TRBJ1-1; D remains ambiguous. From germline, CDR1 is SNHLY and CDR2 FYNNEI. V lost 3 bases and J lost 4, with 6 bases in between. The CDR3 has 12 amino acids. CDR3 bases: TGTGCCAGCAGTGATTTTGGCACTGAAGCTTTCTTT. This translates into CASSDFGTEAFF.

The V gene is TRBV10-3, the J gene TRBJ2-1, with D maybe TRBD2 (6 bases). V was trimmed by 5 bases and J by 4 bases, leaving 18 bases between them. Germline CDR1 and CDR2: ENHRY and SYGVKD. This CDR3 is built from 16 residues. The DNA of the CDR3 is TGTGCCATCAGTTCTCCTTTTAGCGGCCATTACAATGAGCAGTTCTTC. Translated: CAISSPFSGHYNEQFF.

The rearrangement links TRBV27 to TRBJ2-5, with 9 bases identical to TRBD2. The CDR3 totals 17 residues. Germline V gives CDR1 MNHEY, CDR2 SMNVEV (reference sequence). V lost 3 bases and J lost 5; bases outside the gene matches: 13. Here the CDR3 reads CASSLGLSGRGTETQYF. CDR3 nucleotide sequence: TGTGCCAGCAGTTTGGGGCTTAGCGGGAGAGGTACGGAGACCCAGTACTTC.

The CDR3 DNA reads as TGTGCCACCAGTGGGTCCGGCCAAGAGACCCAGTACTTC. It is translated as CATSGSGQETQYF. The chain recombines TRBV24-1 with TRBJ2-5; D remains unclear. There are 13 residues in the CDR3. CDR1 is KGHDR and CDR2 is SFDVKD in the germline V gene. V was trimmed by 5 bases and J by 1 base, leaving 7 bases between them.

V gene TRBV6-2 or TRBV6-3 combines with J gene TRBJ2-5, with D uncertain. V was trimmed by 4 bases and J by 1 base, leaving 25 bases between them. CDR3 size: 19 residues. Per germline, CDR1 MNHEY and CDR2 SVGEGT. Here the CDR3 DNA reads TGTGCCAGCAGTTCATTGCACGGGCACGCCCTCCCCATCCAAGAGACCCAGTACTTC. Translating gives CASSSLHGHALPIQETQYF.

This rearrangement joins TRBV28 to TRBJ2-7, with D possibly called TRBD1 or TRBD2 (5 bases each). The germline V gene encodes CDR1 MDHEN and CDR2 SYDVKM. The CDR3 has 14 amino acids. Trimming removed 1 base at V and 7 bases at J, with 14 bases between. The CDR3 region is CASSLSPSGGEQYF. The CDR3 DNA sequence: TGTGCCAGCAGTTTATCCCCCTCTGGGGGAGAGCAGTACTTC. Full variable domain (remainder filled in from reference TRBV28 and TRBJ2-7): DVKVTQSSRYLVKRTGEKVFLECVQDMDHENMFWYRQDPGLGLRLIYFSYDVKMKEKGDIPEGYSVSREKKERFSLILESASTNQTSMYLCASSLSPSGGEQYFGPGTRLTVT.

This clonotype was found a few times. The CDR3 bases are TGTGCCAGCTCACCACCAGATTCCTACGAGCAGTACTTC. Its translation: CASSPPDSYEQYF. The J gene is TRBJ2-7, the V gene TRBV18; no definite D call. With 0 bases removed from V and 1 base from J, the gap between germline ends came to 4 bases. CDR3 length equals 13 residues. Germline-derived CDR1 and CDR2 are KGHSH and LQKENI.

A single count supports this clonotype. This rearrangement joins TRBV18 to TRBJ2-5; TRBD2 aligns across 14 bases. The germline CDR1 and CDR2 sequences are KGHSH and LQKENI. The CDR3 sequence is 16 residues long. J was trimmed by 4 bases and V by 3 bases; bases with no gene match: 4. CDR3: CASSPTSGRASETQYF. CDR3 nucleotides: TGTGCCAGCTCACCGACTAGCGGGAGGGCCTCAGAGACCCAGTACTTC.